This T cell receptor beta chain appears in the sequencing data of a study of blood T cell repertoires in COVID-19. Turning to the study itself: In each case, the material was cDNA or gDNA derived from T cells, B-cell-depleted T cells, or PBMCs.

As handled by the study authors: Using reference gene primer amplification, nucleated cell counts were estimated. The method was immunoSEQ multiplex PCR; TCRdb's version includes in-frame clones alone and lacks a portion of them. For V, J and clone size, that table is used; D and trimming come from the DNA. The sample includes roughly 70,000 clones, more than 90% of them seen just once. Looked up from germline, CDR1 is SGDLS and CDR2 is YYNGEE. The CDR3 contains 14 residues. The germline V and J ends were trimmed by 0 bases and 5 bases, with 12 bases remaining between them. Sequencing was performed on peripheral blood. This clonotype originated in a human donor with active COVID-19. The donor label of this sample is uncertain. This chain joins TRBV9 and TRBJ2-7; the D gene is possibly TRBD2 (5 bases). CDR3 sequence: CASSVGGSVNEQYF. CDR3 DNA sequence: TGTGCCAGCAGCGTAGGTGGGAGCGTTAACGAGCAGTACTTC. Based on the CDR3 plus reference TRBV9 and TRBJ2-7, the full variable domain is DSGVTQTPKHLITATGQRVTLRCSPRSGDLSVYWYQQSLDQGLQFLIQYYNGEERAKGNILERFSAQQFPDLHSELNLSSLELGDSALYFCASSVGGSVNEQYFGPGTRLTVT.